This T cell receptor beta chain derives from a study of shared clonotypes between healthy human individuals. Concerning this clone itself: It is unclear where the CDR3 begins or ends on the DNA, so no DNA is shown, and the CDR3 is as TCRdb lists it.

The CDR3 is made up of 19 amino acids, end residues included. Profiling relied on immunoSEQ multiplex PCR, and the TCRdb table lists in-frame clones only, not all of them. The repertoire includes more than 1 million clones, around 82% of them detected once, and 0.52% sits in the top ten. The chain carries TRBV21-1 and TRBJ2-7; TRBD2 is the table's D call and was not checked against the DNA. TRBV21-1 is a listed pseudogene. The clonotype was recovered from a man aged 18 to 35 in good health. Some clones in this sample may be carry-over from other donors' samples. Sequenced sample: memory CD4+ T cells from PBMCs. The sample's subset: CD45RA-negative fraction. CDR3 loop: CASNLGVASGSPGSYEQYF.